This record concerns one T cell receptor beta chain sequence. The data derive from a study of blood T cell repertoires in COVID-19. In the study overall: PBMCs, B-cell-depleted T cells, or T cells were the source of the cDNA or gDNA that made up the material.

In the original processing: Cell counts per sample came from amplifying reference gene primers. The method was immunoSEQ multiplex PCR; TCRdb's version includes in-frame clones alone and lacks a portion of them. V and J calls and clone size follow that table, whereas D and trimming were derived from the DNA. The sample has approximately 50,000 clones; 82% are singletons. The length of the CDR3 is 14 residues. The germline V gene has CDR1 SGHNT and CDR2 YYREEE (reference sequence). Germline trimming cut 4 bases from V and 5 bases from J; bases unmatched to any gene: 5. The specimen was peripheral blood. The chain joins TRBV5-4 to TRBJ1-5; TRBD1 matches 8 bases. This sequence originates from a man older than 75 with COVID-19, enrolled during active disease. CDR3 region: CASSDTGGDQPQHF. The CDR3 DNA is TGTGCCAGCAGCGATACAGGGGGGGATCAGCCCCAGCATTTT.